This T cell receptor beta chain was identified in a study of blood T cells in healthy people across ages. At least ten counts were recorded for this clonotype. V was shortened by 4 bases and J by 4 bases, with 18 bases between the two germline ends. The CDR3 runs to 16 residues. Germline loops: CDR1 SGHRS, CDR2 YFSETQ. The individuals who served as donors were healthy Caucasians living in Russia, aged roughly 6 to 90. Total RNA, at least 6 micrograms per sample, was extracted from PBMCs. A J-beta primer mix and a sample-barcoded 5' primer were used in a second PCR of roughly 7 to 12 cycles. Each CDR3 protein is one row after TCRdb ran MiXCR on the 5' RACE reads. The profile covers about 970,000 distinct CDR3 sequences, with roughly 47% appearing a single time and about 20% taken by the ten largest.

V and J are TRBV5-1 and TRBJ2-1, with D perhaps TRBD2 (6 bases). Sequencing was performed on blood. The clonotype originates from a woman in her sixties in good health. CDR3 in DNA: TGCGCCAGCAGCCCCCAGGTTAGCGGCTTATACAATGAGCAGTTCTTC. Protein: CASSPQVSGLYNEQFF. Using reference TRBV5-1 and TRBJ2-1 for the parts outside the CDR3, the full variable domain is KAGVTQTPRYLIKTRGQQVTLSCSPISGHRSVSWYQQTPGQGLQFLFEYFSETQRNKGNFPGRFSGRQFSNSRSEMNVSTLELGDSALYLCASSPQVSGLYNEQFFGPGTRLTVL.